This note documents a single T cell receptor (beta chain) sequence. What this receptor recognizes is not known. Base qualities are not at hand, and no much larger clone is one base apart. Whole blood was collected in K2EDTA tubes by collaborating institutions according to the institutions' own protocols. Collaborator samples were shipped for TCRbeta analysis as frozen whole blood, isolated PBMCs, or DNA extracted from either sample type. This entry belongs to a study of blood T cell repertoires in COVID-19 (dated by TCRdb to 2019 to 2021). Context from the whole study: Samples from collaborators originated in the United States, Italy and Spain and spanned both the acute and convalescent phases of COVID-19. The material from the prospective study consisted of cDNA or gDNA derived from T cells, B-cell-depleted T cells, or PBMCs. Deeply sampled blood TCRbeta repertoires from subjects exposed to, actively infected with, or recovered from COVID-19 were included in the dataset. A freely available public database, intended as a resource for researchers studying the immune response to SARS-CoV-2, is where the repertoires were released. Samples were obtained from the ongoing ImmuneRACE study (first 160 participants) and from 1,200 or so subjects provided by 6 global collaborators. The sample metadata nearly always contained a de-identified subject ID, COVID-19 status, age in years and sex. Where HLA class I and class II types were available, the types were taken from metadata supplied by the sample provider, not from assay-based typing. Paper-wide results and their limitations: Clinical and demographic metadata were provided uncurated, with the amount varying by source and participant.

V is pared back by 0 bases and J by 3 bases, with 9 bases lying between the germline termini. The CDR3 runs 15 amino acids, cysteine and phenylalanine included. Only the CDR3 region is kept as DNA, spanning 45 bases read in frame from base 1. Taken from the germline V gene (reference sequence), the CDR1 and CDR2 loops are SGHNT and YYREEE. TCRbeta CDR3 regions were amplified from genomic DNA by means of the immunoSEQ Assay, a bias-controlled multiplex PCR. In the source study's methods: The number of nucleated cells in each sample was estimated from the amplification of reference gene primers within the assay. Sequence reads were collapsed and filtered to measure the absolute abundance of every unique TCRbeta CDR3 rearrangement. Productive Simpson clonality was computed per sample as the square root of Simpson's diversity index over productive rearrangements. The source is immuneACCESS, and TCRdb retained only in-frame sequences with V and J called. Part of the clones is not carried over; for the studies checked, unresolved V genes explain less than half of this, and the remainder is unexplained. V and J calls and clone size are as listed in that table; D and trimming were resolved from the DNA. Recorded for this sample are 90,000 to 100,000 clones; about nine tenths of them occurred a single time. The top ten clones comprise just over 5% of the sample.

The chain joins TRBV5-4 to TRBJ2-2; a weak D assignment points to TRBD2 (6 bases agree). The clonotype comes from a man aged 50 to 59 with acute or convalescent COVID-19. Source material: peripheral blood. The DNA sequence is as follows: TGTGCCAGCAGCTTGGGCGGGGCGGACACCGGGGAGCTGTTTTTT. Its protein product is CASSLGGADTGELFF.